One sample yielded the 30 T cell receptor beta chains listed below, sequenced in a study of HIV-infected patients and healthy controls. Each CDR3 protein is one row after TCRdb ran MiXCR on the 5' RACE reads. The sample includes tens of thousands of distinct CDR3 sequences, around 17% of them seen just once. What was sequenced was CD4+ T cells from blood. Receptors originate from a human donor in good health.

The chain combines TRBV7-2 with TRBJ2-3, with TRBD1 as a possible D gene (5 bases). Germline CDR1 and CDR2: SGHTA and FQGNSA. Trimming cost V 0 bases and J 3 bases, with 13 bases left between them. The CDR3 is made up of 16 amino acids. The CDR3 here is CASSLAPLSGTDTQYF. As DNA, the CDR3 is TGTGCCAGCAGCTTAGCTCCCTTATCAGGGACAGATACGCAGTATTTT.

In its sample, this clonotype was seen many times. The gene calls are TRBV20-1 and TRBJ2-1; D remains unclear. The V gene lost 2 bases and the J gene lost 11 bases, with 7 bases spanning the gap. CDR1 is DFQATT and CDR2 is SNEGSKA in the germline V gene (reference sequence). The CDR3 has 10 residues. The CDR3 protein is CSARWTQQFF. As DNA, the CDR3 is TGCAGTGCTAGATGGACCCAGCAGTTCTTC.

This clonotype was recorded at least ten times. The J gene is TRBJ2-1, the V gene TRBV7-2; D is undetermined. CDR1 is SGHTA, CDR2 FQGNSA, per germline. The V end was cut by 2 bases, the J end by 6 bases, with 2 bases between. The CDR3 length is 11 residues. The CDR3 bases are TGTGCCAGCAGCTTACTCAATGAGCAGTTCTTC. Its protein is CASSLLNEQFF.

In this sample, this clonotype turned up a few times. CDR3 amino acids: CASSPPGLIYGYTF. The CDR3, as DNA: TGTGCCAGCAGTCCCCCTGGGCTGATCTATGGCTACACCTTC. V and J are TRBV12-3 or TRBV12-4 and TRBJ1-2; D is undetermined. The CDR3 totals 14 residues. V was clipped by 5 bases and J by 4 bases, with 14 bases between them.

This clonotype was seen only a few times. The chain couples TRBV7-3 to TRBJ2-7; D uncertain. The V and J ends lost 0 bases and 5 bases respectively, with 14 bases between them. The length of the CDR3 is 15 residues. Germline assignment: CDR1 SGHTA and CDR2 FQGTGA. The CDR3: CASSLTAGPANEQYF. The DNA for the CDR3 is TGTGCCAGCAGCTTAACGGCAGGCCCCGCTAACGAGCAGTACTTC.

V is TRBV10-3 and J is TRBJ2-1, with 8 positions matching TRBD1. Trimming at V came to 10 bases and at J to 6 bases, leaving 14 bases not matched to a gene. This CDR3 comprises 15 residues. Germline V lookup: CDR1 ENHRY, CDR2 SYGVKD. CDR3 residues: CATAWTGTTSNEQFF. CDR3 DNA: TGTGCCACAGCCTGGACAGGGACAACGAGCAATGAGCAGTTCTTC.

This clonotype was observed many times. J is TRBJ1-1 and V is TRBV6-6, with D perhaps TRBD1 (5 bases). The CDR3 contains 13 residues. Germline loops: CDR1 MNHNY, CDR2 SVGAGI (reference sequence). Trimming shortened V by 7 bases and J by 0 bases, and 9 bases separated the two germline ends. CDR3 DNA sequence: TGTGCCAGCACAAGACAGTTGAACACTGAAGCTTTCTTT. Residues: CASTRQLNTEAFF.

This clonotype was detected many times. This CDR3 reads CASSLAGTAAKNIQYF. CDR3 DNA sequence: TGTGCCAGCAGCTTAGCCGGGACAGCAGCCAAAAACATTCAGTACTTC. The chain is built from TRBV7-2 and TRBJ2-4; 7 bases are a match to TRBD1. The CDR3 is 16 residues long. CDR1 is SGHTA and CDR2 is FQGNSA in the germline V gene. The V gene end was trimmed by 0 bases and the J gene end by 0 bases; junction bases not matched to a gene: 2. Supplemented by reference TRBV7-2 and TRBJ2-4, the full variable domain reads GAGVSQSPSNKVTEKGKDVELRCDPISGHTALYWYRQSLGQGLEFLIYFQGNSAPDKSGLPSDRFSAERTGGSVSTLTIQRTQQEDSAVYLCASSLAGTAAKNIQYFGAGTRLSVL.

J is TRBJ2-7 and V is TRBV19; 13 bases align to TRBD2. CDR1 and CDR2 from the germline V gene are LNHDA and SQIVND (reference sequence). Trimming at V came to 6 bases and at J to 2 bases, leaving 7 bases not matched to a gene. The CDR3 is made up of 16 amino acids. CDR3: CASSIGLAGVPYEQYF. The CDR3, as DNA: TGTGCCAGTAGCATCGGACTAGCGGGAGTCCCCTACGAGCAGTACTTC.

This clonotype was picked up many times. The rearrangement joins TRBV14 to TRBJ2-5; tentatively, D is TRBD1 or TRBD2 (5 bases each). V lost 5 bases to trimming and J lost 4 bases, with 14 bases between them. Germline V gene data show CDR1 as SGHDN and CDR2 as FVKESK. CDR3 length equals 14 residues. CDR3 bases: TGTGCCAGCAGCTCCGGGACCAACCGAGAGACCCAGTACTTC. This encodes CASSSGTNRETQYF.

The chain combines TRBV20-1 with TRBJ2-1, with 14 positions matching TRBD2. Germline loops: CDR1 DFQATT, CDR2 SNEGSKA (reference sequence). J gave up 3 bases and V 6 bases, and 4 bases lay outside the gene matches. CDR3 length equals 15 residues. The CDR3 sequence is CSAGLAGEFYNEQFF. The DNA for the CDR3 is TGCAGTGCGGGACTAGCGGGGGAATTCTACAATGAGCAGTTCTTC.

A few counts support this clonotype. The V gene is TRBV5-1, the J gene TRBJ1-5; D uncertain. Trimming took 4 bases from V and 5 from J, leaving 13 bases between them. The CDR3 has 14 amino acids. CDR1 is SGHRS, CDR2 YFSETQ, per germline. The CDR3 sequence: CASSLSGVDQPQHF. In DNA form, the CDR3 reads TGCGCCAGCAGCCTAAGTGGGGTTGATCAGCCCCAGCATTTT.

Only a few counts were recorded for this clonotype. The rearrangement joins TRBV2 to TRBJ2-7, with D hard to call. V lost 6 bases and J 0 bases, leaving 12 bases between the germline ends. The germline gives CDR1 SNHLY, CDR2 FYNNEI. The CDR3 totals 14 residues. DNA of the CDR3: TGTGCCAGCAGCGGCCAGGCGACCTCCTACGAGCAGTACTTC. Its protein product is CASSGQATSYEQYF.

The chain recombines TRBV30 with TRBJ1-5, with D hard to call. V shed 2 bases and J shed 4 bases, with 12 bases lying between them. This CDR3 contains 14 residues. Germline CDR1 reads GTSNPN; CDR2 reads SVGIG (reference sequence). CDR3 amino acids: CAWSYGRGNQPQHF. The DNA of the CDR3 is TGTGCCTGGAGTTACGGCCGGGGTAATCAGCCCCAGCATTTT.

In its sample, this clonotype was seen many times. The rearrangement links TRBV20-1 to TRBJ1-5; maybe TRBD1 (6 bases). CDR1 is DFQATT, CDR2 SNEGSKA, per germline (reference sequence). V was cut by 5 bases and J by 6 bases, with 20 bases left in between. The CDR3 runs to 15 residues. The CDR3 DNA sequence: TGCAGTGCTCCCCCGAGGGGGGCGCCCCGTCAGCCCCAGCATTTT. Translation: CSAPPRGAPRQPQHF.

The V and J genes are TRBV6-1 and TRBJ1-1; D gene uncertain. V was cut by 3 bases and J by 3 bases, with 8 bases left in between. The CDR3 extends over 13 amino acids. Germline V gene lookup returns CDR1 MNHNS and CDR2 SASEGT. CDR3 DNA sequence: TGTGCCAGCAGTGAGGATTTGTACACTGAAGCTTTCTTT. It encodes CASSEDLYTEAFF.

This clonotype was detected many times. The rearrangement links TRBV15 to TRBJ1-2, with D hard to call. In germline, CDR1 is LNHNV, CDR2 YYDKDF (reference sequence). V was pared by 3 bases and J by 3 bases, with 8 bases between. CDR3 length equals 13 residues. The CDR3 is CATSRNYDYGYTF. CDR3 DNA: TGTGCCACCAGCAGGAATTACGACTATGGCTACACCTTC.

This clonotype was seen only a few times. The chain recombines TRBV14 with TRBJ2-7; D might be TRBD1 (6 bases). The V gene lost 2 bases and the J gene lost 2 bases, with 13 bases spanning the gap. The CDR3 is 15 amino acids. The germline V gene has CDR1 SGHDN and CDR2 FVKESK. DNA of the CDR3: TGTGCCAGCAGCCAATCAGGGGCGAAGGCCTACGAGCAGTACTTC. Translation: CASSQSGAKAYEQYF.

This rearrangement joins TRBV18 to TRBJ2-3; D may be TRBD2 (6 bases). V dropped 5 bases and J dropped 0 bases, with 12 bases sitting between them. Germline values: CDR1 KGHSH, CDR2 LQKENI. The CDR3 has 15 amino acids. The CDR3 loop reads CASSSRGVSTDTQYF. The CDR3 coding sequence is TGTGCCAGCTCAAGCCGCGGGGTCAGCACAGATACGCAGTATTTT.

This clonotype was recorded only once. This chain connects TRBV6-2 or TRBV6-3 to TRBJ1-5, with D perhaps TRBD1 (5 bases). Germline lookup yields CDR1 MNHEY and CDR2 SVGEGT. There are 15 residues in the CDR3. V lost 6 bases and J lost 6, with 18 bases in between. The CDR3 sequence is CASSPGTLKGQPQHF. CDR3 nucleotides: TGTGCCAGCAGCCCAGGGACCCTGAAAGGTCAGCCCCAGCATTTT.

This CDR3 is CASSEPGETYEQYF. The CDR3 DNA sequence: TGTGCCAGCAGTGAGCCAGGGGAGACCTACGAGCAGTACTTC. The chain uses TRBV6-1 and TRBJ2-7, with D perhaps matching TRBD1 (6 bases). V was shortened by 3 bases and J by 2 bases, with 11 bases between the two germline ends. The CDR3 runs 14 residues. Looked up from germline, CDR1 is MNHNS and CDR2 is SASEGT.

This chain links TRBV12-3 or TRBV12-4 with TRBJ2-7, with 8 nucleotides matching TRBD2. The V and J ends lost 10 bases and 6 bases, in that order; junction bases with no gene match: 14. The CDR3 sequence is 14 residues long. CDR3 amino acids: CATHWAGGIREQYF. The CDR3 region has the DNA TGTGCCACCCATTGGGCGGGAGGAATTCGCGAGCAGTACTTC.

The sample holds many counts of this clonotype. V and J are TRBV30 and TRBJ2-1; the D is unclear. In germline, CDR1 is GTSNPN, CDR2 SVGIG (reference sequence). Trimming shortened V by 3 bases and J by 9 bases, and 21 bases separated the two germline ends. The CDR3 covers 15 residues. The CDR3 DNA reads as TGTGCCTGGAGCCAAGGGAAGGGTCTTGACATTGAGCAGTTCTTC. This encodes CAWSQGKGLDIEQFF.

The gene calls are TRBV7-2 and TRBJ2-7, with D perhaps assigned TRBD1 or TRBD2 (5 bases each). Germline lookup yields CDR1 SGHTA and CDR2 FQGNSA. The CDR3 extends over 14 amino acids. Trimming shortened V by 5 bases and J by 0 bases, and 11 bases separated the two germline ends. The CDR3 DNA sequence: TGTGCCAGCAGCCCGGGACCGGCCTCCTACGAGCAGTACTTC. The encoded protein is CASSPGPASYEQYF.

In this sample, this clonotype turned up many times. V and J are TRBV7-6 and TRBJ2-3; maybe TRBD2 (6 bases). The germline V gene has CDR1 SGHVS and CDR2 FNYEAQ. This CDR3 is built from 16 residues. V gave up 5 bases and J gave up 4 bases, with 19 bases separating them. CDR3 residues: CASSPGVAVFPDTQYF. The DNA for the CDR3 is TGTGCCAGCAGCCCCGGGGTAGCGGTCTTCCCAGATACGCAGTATTTT.

V and J are TRBV20-1 and TRBJ1-5, with 7 positions matching TRBD1. Trimming at V came to 6 bases and at J to 3 bases, leaving 5 bases not matched to a gene. This CDR3 is 13 amino acids long. The germline V gene has CDR1 DFQATT and CDR2 SNEGSKA (reference sequence). CDR3 protein: CSARTGPNQPQHF. The CDR3 bases are TGCAGTGCGAGGACAGGTCCCAATCAGCCCCAGCATTTT.

In this sample, this clonotype turned up many times. The chain carries TRBV7-2 and TRBJ2-1, with TRBD2 matching 11 bases. The CDR3 runs to 15 residues. Germline V CDR1 and CDR2: SGHTA, FQGNSA. V shed 5 bases and J 4 bases; nucleotides not matched to a gene: 4. In DNA form, the CDR3 reads TGTGCCAGCAGCGGGGGACTAGCGGCTTACAATGAGCAGTTCTTC. It is translated as CASSGGLAAYNEQFF.

The chain employs TRBV12-3 or TRBV12-4 and TRBJ2-2, with D perhaps TRBD2 (5 bases). This CDR3 has 12 residues. V was clipped by 8 bases and J by 4 bases, with 8 bases between them. CDR3 sequence (DNA): TGTGCCAGCGGGAGAAGCACCGGGGAGCTGTTTTTT. Residues: CASGRSTGELFF.

The chain joins TRBV19 to TRBJ2-1; 7 bases are a match to TRBD1. Trimming at V came to 4 bases and at J to 1 base, leaving 7 bases not matched to a gene. This CDR3 has 16 amino acids. Germline CDR1 is LNHDA and CDR2 is SQIVND (reference sequence). The CDR3 DNA reads as TGTGCCAGTAGTAATGACAGGGTCGGGTCCTACAATGAGCAGTTCTTC. Encoded protein: CASSNDRVGSYNEQFF.

In this sample, this clonotype turned up many times. This chain connects TRBV25-1 to TRBJ2-7; a possible D gene is TRBD2 (5 bases). CDR1 and CDR2 from the germline V gene are MGHDK and SYGVNS. Trimming shortened V by 4 bases and J by 13 bases, and 14 bases separated the two germline ends. The CDR3 spans 11 residues. CDR3: CASSGGYGCYF. CDR3 DNA sequence: TGTGCCAGCAGTGGAGGGTACGGGTGTTACTTC.